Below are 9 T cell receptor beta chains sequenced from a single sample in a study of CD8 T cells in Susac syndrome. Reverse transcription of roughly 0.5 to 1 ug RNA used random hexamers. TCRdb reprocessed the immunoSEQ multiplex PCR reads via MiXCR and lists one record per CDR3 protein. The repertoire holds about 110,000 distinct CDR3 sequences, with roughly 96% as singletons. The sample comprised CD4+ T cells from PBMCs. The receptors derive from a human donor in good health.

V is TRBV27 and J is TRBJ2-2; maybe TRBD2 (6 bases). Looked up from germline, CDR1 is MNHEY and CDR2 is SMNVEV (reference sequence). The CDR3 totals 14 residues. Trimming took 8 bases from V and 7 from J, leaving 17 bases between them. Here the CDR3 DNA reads TGTGCCAGCGCTTCCGTGGAGGGTAACGGGGAGCTGTTTTTT. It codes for CASASVEGNGELFF.

CDR3 region: CASSQGGQGAPGANVLTF. The CDR3 nucleotides read TGCGCCAGCAGCCAAGGGGGACAGGGGGCGCCCGGGGCCAACGTCCTGACTTTC. The rearrangement joins TRBV4-1 to TRBJ2-6; 12 bases align to TRBD1. V gave up 1 base and J gave up 4 bases; unmatched junction bases: 5. Germline CDR1 MGHRA, CDR2 YSYEKL. The CDR3 totals 18 residues.

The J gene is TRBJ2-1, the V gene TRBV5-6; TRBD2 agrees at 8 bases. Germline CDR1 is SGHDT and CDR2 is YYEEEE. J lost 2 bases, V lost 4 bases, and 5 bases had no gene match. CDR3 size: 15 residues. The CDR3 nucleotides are TGTGCCAGCAGCCCCGGGACTAGACCCTACAATGAGCAGTTCTTC. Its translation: CASSPGTRPYNEQFF.

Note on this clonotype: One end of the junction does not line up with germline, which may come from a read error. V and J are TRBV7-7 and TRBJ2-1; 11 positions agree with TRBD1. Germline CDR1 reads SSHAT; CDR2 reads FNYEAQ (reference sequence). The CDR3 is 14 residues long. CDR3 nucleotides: TGTGCTAGCAGCTCGGACAGGGGGCGGAATGAGCAGTTCTTC. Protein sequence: CASSSDRGRNEQFF.

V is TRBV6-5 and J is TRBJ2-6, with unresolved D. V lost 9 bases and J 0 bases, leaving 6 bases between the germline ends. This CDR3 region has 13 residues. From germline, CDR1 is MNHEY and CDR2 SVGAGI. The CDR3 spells CARPRSGANVLTF. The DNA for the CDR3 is TGTGCCAGACCTCGCTCTGGGGCCAACGTCCTGACTTTC.

This CDR3 is CSARRGDEKLFF. CDR3 DNA sequence: TGCAGTGCTAGAAGAGGGGATGAAAAACTGTTTTTT. This chain links TRBV20-1 with TRBJ1-4, with D possibly matching TRBD1 (5 bases). Trimming cost V 2 bases and J 6 bases, with 7 bases left between them. CDR1 and CDR2 (germline): DFQATT, SNEGSKA (reference sequence). This CDR3 has 12 amino acids.

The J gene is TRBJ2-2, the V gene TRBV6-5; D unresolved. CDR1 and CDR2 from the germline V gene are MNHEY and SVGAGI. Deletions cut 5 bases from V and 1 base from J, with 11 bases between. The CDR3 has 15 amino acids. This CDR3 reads CASSDRDLNTGELFF. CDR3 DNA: TGTGCCAGCAGTGACCGAGACTTGAACACCGGGGAGCTGTTTTTT.

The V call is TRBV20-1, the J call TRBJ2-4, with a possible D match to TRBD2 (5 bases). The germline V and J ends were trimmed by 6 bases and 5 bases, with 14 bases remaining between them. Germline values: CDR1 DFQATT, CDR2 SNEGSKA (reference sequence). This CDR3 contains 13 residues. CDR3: CSATGSPQNIQYF. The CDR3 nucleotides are TGCAGTGCCACGGGGAGCCCCCAAAACATTCAGTACTTC.

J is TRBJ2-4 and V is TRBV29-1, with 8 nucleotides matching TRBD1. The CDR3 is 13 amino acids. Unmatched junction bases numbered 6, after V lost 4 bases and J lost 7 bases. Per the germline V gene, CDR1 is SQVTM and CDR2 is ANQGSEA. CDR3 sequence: CSVGPDRGNIQYF. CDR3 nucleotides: TGCAGCGTTGGTCCCGACAGGGGTAACATTCAGTACTTC. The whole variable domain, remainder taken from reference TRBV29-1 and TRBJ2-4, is SAVISQKPSRDICQRGTSLTIQCQVDSQVTMMFWYRQQPGQSLTLIATANQGSEATYESGFVIDKFPISRPNLTFSTLTVSNMSPEDSSIYLCSVGPDRGNIQYFGAGTRLSVL.